Presented here are 4 T cell receptor beta chains from one specimen sequenced in a study of identical twins. TCRdb re-called the 5' RACE reads through MiXCR, storing one row per CDR3 protein. Of approximately 300,000 distinct CDR3 sequences listed, more than 8% are singletons. This sample also appeared in a second study, on yellow fever vaccine responses in identical twins.

Sequencing was performed on CD8+ T cells sorted from blood. The receptors originated from a woman under 30 in good health.

The gene calls are TRBV5-6 and TRBJ2-7; a possible D gene is TRBD2 (6 bases). The CDR3 consists of 16 residues. Between the trimmed V and J ends, which lost 1 base and 4 bases, there was a span of 18 bases. CDR1 is SGHDT, CDR2 YYEEEE, per germline. The CDR3 nucleotides are TGTGCCAGCAGCTTGTTGGTTAGCGGAGACCTGTACGAGCAGTACTTC. This codes for CASSLLVSGDLYEQYF.

This clonotype was seen ten or more times. This chain joins TRBV29-1 and TRBJ2-7, with TRBD2 matching over 8 bases. Germline CDR1 SQVTM, CDR2 ANQGSEA. V lost 5 bases, J lost 6 bases, and 12 bases stayed unmatched. The CDR3 has 14 residues. CDR3 residues: CSVIPGTSISEQYF. DNA of the CDR3: TGCAGCGTTATTCCCGGGACTAGTATTTCCGAGCAGTACTTC.

As concerns this clonotype: A read error is possible here, since a much larger clone lies one base away. The chain links TRBV29-1 to TRBJ2-3; D may be TRBD1 or TRBD2 (6 bases each). The CDR3 runs 12 residues. Per the germline V gene, CDR1 is SQVTM and CDR2 is ANQGSEA. Here the CDR3 reads CGGGGRADTQYF. CDR3 in DNA: TGCGGCGGTGGGGGGCGGGCGGATACGCAGTATTTT.

This clonotype was seen a handful of times. The rearrangement joins TRBV25-1 to TRBJ2-1; D is unresolved. Between the trimmed V and J ends, which lost 2 bases and 2 bases, there was a span of 7 bases. Germline V CDR1 and CDR2: MGHDK, SYGVNS. This CDR3 spans 14 amino acids. The CDR3 DNA reads TGTGCCAGCAGTGAACGTATAGCCTACAATGAGCAGTTCTTC. Translation gives CASSERIAYNEQFF.